These T cell receptor beta chains were read from a single sample in a study of beta chain features in type 1 diabetes. The assay was immunoSEQ multiplex PCR, and TCRdb's table has in-frame clones only and misses some. The sample has approximately 240,000 clones, roughly 17% seen once; the top ten hold approximately 0.086%. What was sequenced was naive CD4+ T cells from blood. The receptors come from a man aged 25-40 years with type 1 diabetes. Each CDR3 is given with its conserved first and last residue. A D gene is named only where the DNA matches it firmly. Expanded clones get a size class; other rows say once, few or many, or leave the size out.

J: TRBJ1-1; D: .; V: TRBV30; size: once; CDR3: CASRGTREGAFF; DNA: TGTGCCTCCAGGGGCACCCGGGAGGGAGCTTTCTTT
J: TRBJ1-1; D: .; V: TRBV29-1; size: .; CDR3: CTVGRNTEAFF; DNA: TGCACTGTTGGACGGAACACTGAAGCTTTCTTT
J: TRBJ2-1; D: TRBD2; V: TRBV5-1; size: .; CDR3: CASSGGTSGSNEQFF; DNA: TGCGCCAGCAGCGGGGGGACTAGCGGGAGCAATGAGCAGTTCTTC
J: TRBJ2-1; D: .; V: TRBV7-3; size: few; CDR3: CASSLLSGEQFF; DNA: TGTGCCAGCAGCTTATTATCAGGAGAGCAGTTCTTC
J: TRBJ2-5; D: .; V: TRBV25-1; size: few; CDR3: CASSESGGPQETQYF; DNA: TGTGCCAGCAGTGAATCAGGAGGGCCTCAAGAGACCCAGTACTTC
J: TRBJ2-5; D: TRBD2; V: TRBV28; size: .; CDR3: CASSDPSSGRLRETQYF; DNA: TGTGCCAGCAGTGACCCGAGCAGCGGGAGGCTAAGGGAGACCCAGTACTTC
J: TRBJ1-5; D: .; V: TRBV30; size: few; CDR3: CAWSLGGGSNQPQHF; DNA: TGTGCCTGGAGTTTAGGCGGCGGAAGCAATCAGCCCCAGCATTTT
J: TRBJ2-7; D: TRBD2; V: TRBV7-2; size: .; CDR3: CASSWLAGFPYEQYF; DNA: TGTGCCAGCAGCTGGCTAGCGGGGTTCCCCTACGAGCAGTACTTC
J: TRBJ1-5; D: .; V: TRBV6-6; size: .; CDR3: CASSRGNNQPQHF; DNA: TGTGCCAGCTCTAGAGGGAACAATCAGCCCCAGCATTTT
J: TRBJ2-7; D: .; V: TRBV23-1; size: few; CDR3: CASSQSNRRYEQYF; DNA: TGCGCCAGCAGTCAATCGAACAGGAGATACGAGCAGTACTTC
J: TRBJ1-2; D: .; V: TRBV9; size: few; CDR3: CASSVADYGYTF; DNA: TGTGCCAGCAGCGTAGCCGATTATGGCTACACCTTC
J: TRBJ2-2; D: TRBD1; V: TRBV7-9; size: .; CDR3: CASRQGYTGELFF; DNA: TGTGCCAGCAGACAGGGGTACACCGGGGAGCTGTTTTTT
J: TRBJ2-2; D: .; V: TRBV7-9; size: .; CDR3: CASSFIPGQPLSTGELFF; DNA: TGTGCCAGCAGCTTTATTCCTGGCCAACCGCTGAGCACCGGGGAGCTGTTTTTT
J: TRBJ2-1; D: TRBD2; V: TRBV7-8; size: few; CDR3: CASSSSSGFYNEQFF; DNA: TGTGCCAGCAGCTCCTCTAGCGGGTTTTACAATGAGCAGTTCTTC
J: TRBJ2-6; D: .; V: TRBV9; size: .; CDR3: CASSGGHTGANVLTF; DNA: TGTGCCAGCAGCGGTGGACATACTGGGGCCAACGTCCTGACTTTC
J: TRBJ2-2; D: .; V: TRBV7-9; size: few; CDR3: CASSSQGSTGELFF; DNA: TGTGCCAGCAGCTCACAGGGATCCACCGGGGAGCTGTTTTTT
J: TRBJ2-7; D: TRBD2; V: TRBV6-5; size: .; CDR3: CASSYTRGGRAYEQYF; DNA: TGTGCCAGCAGTTACACCCGGGGCGGGAGGGCCTACGAGCAGTACTTC
J: TRBJ2-5; D: .; V: TRBV9; size: .; CDR3: CASSVGGQETQYF; DNA: TGTGCCAGCAGCGTAGGGGGTCAAGAGACCCAGTACTTC
J: TRBJ2-2; D: .; V: TRBV18; size: .; CDR3: CASSRDTIAILNTGELFF; DNA: TGTGCCAGCTCTCGGGATACCATAGCGATCCTTAACACCGGGGAGCTGTTTTTT
J: TRBJ2-2; D: .; V: TRBV25-1; size: .; CDR3: CASRKGRTTGELFF; DNA: TGTGCCAGCAGGAAAGGCAGGACCACCGGGGAGCTGTTTTTT
J: TRBJ1-4; D: .; V: TRBV7-9; size: .; CDR3: CASSALSGSAEKLFF; DNA: TGTGCCAGCAGCGCTCTCAGTGGAAGCGCTGAAAAACTGTTTTTT
J: TRBJ2-7; D: .; V: TRBV18; size: once; CDR3: CASSPGPRSYEQYF; DNA: TGTGCCAGCTCACCCGGCCCCCGCTCCTACGAGCAGTACTTC
J: TRBJ2-1; D: .; V: TRBV10-3; size: few; CDR3: CAISVVVEGEQFF; DNA: TGTGCCATCAGTGTAGTAGTAGAGGGTGAGCAGTTCTTC
J: TRBJ1-2; D: TRBD1; V: TRBV7-9; size: .; CDR3: CASSSGGWGYTF; DNA: TGTGCCAGCAGCTCAGGGGGCTGGGGCTACACCTTC
J: TRBJ2-7; D: .; V: TRBV30; size: few; CDR3: CACGAVYEQYF; DNA: TGTGCCTGTGGAGCGGTGTACGAGCAGTACTTC
J: TRBJ2-7; D: TRBD2; V: TRBV10-3; size: few; CDR3: CALRAGGSYEQYF; DNA: TGTGCCCTACGAGCGGGAGGGTCCTACGAGCAGTACTTC
J: TRBJ1-1; D: TRBD1; V: TRBV29-1; size: few; CDR3: CSVSDRGTEAFF; DNA: TGCAGCGTTAGCGACAGGGGCACTGAAGCTTTCTTT
J: TRBJ2-1; D: .; V: TRBV5-1; size: few; CDR3: CASSLSQTYNEQFF; DNA: TGCGCCAGCAGCTTGTCGCAAACCTACAATGAGCAGTTCTTC
J: TRBJ2-7; D: TRBD1; V: TRBV10-3; size: few; CDR3: CAISEGTDIYEQYF; DNA: TGTGCCATCAGTGAGGGGACAGACATCTACGAGCAGTACTTC